This record concerns one T cell receptor beta chain sequence. Its antigen is as yet unknown. The table came from immunoSEQ multiplex PCR; TCRdb's copy has only in-frame clones and leaves some out. The sample has about 24,000 clones, about 83% seen once. Deletions cut 3 bases from V and 6 bases from J, with 13 bases between. The CDR3 is 14 residues long. From germline, CDR1 is KGHSH and CDR2 LQKENI. This record belongs to a study of PD-1 blockade in classical Hodgkin lymphoma. Study-level findings and limits: Only CD4+ TCR diversity, not CD8+, had risen significantly by C4D1.

No patient escaped relapse after autologous stem cell transplantation, and brentuximab vedotin exposure varied. The receptor was isolated from a human donor with classical Hodgkin lymphoma. This material consisted of peripheral blood mononuclear cells (PBMCs), taken before the second cycle of nivolumab. This chain joins TRBV18 and TRBJ2-3; a possible D gene is TRBD2 (6 bases). CDR3 bases: TGTGCCAGCTCACCGCGATGGGCGGGGGATACGCAGTATTTT. Amino acids: CASSPRWAGDTQYF.